Sequencing of this T cell receptor (beta chain) was carried out in a study of regulatory T cells in long-lasting Graves disease. Study-level background: New Graves' disease cases had less than 3 months of antithyroid drugs.

The CDR3 totals 14 residues. Trimming cost V 6 bases and J 7 bases, with 16 bases left between them. Germline V gene data show CDR1 as DFQATT and CDR2 as SNEGSKA (reference sequence). Noted time point: newly diagnosed GD, antithyroid drugs for less than 3 months. RNA extracted from PBMCs served as the sequencing template. This clonotype was seen ten or more times. To make TCR beta libraries, researchers used iRepertoire HTBI primers and Arm-PCR of CDR3 regions. TCRdb re-analysed the multiplex PCR reads in MiXCR, keeping a single row per CDR3 protein. This sample has about 440,000 distinct CDR3 sequences, with about 15% found just once. The same specimen was also included in a second study, on T cells in Graves' hyperthyroidism and ophthalmopathy.

This chain connects TRBV20-1 to TRBJ1-6; D gene uncertain. The input for sequencing was peripheral blood mononuclear cells (PBMCs), taken at new diagnosis, from a patient treated with antithyroid drugs. The sequence came from a woman aged 25 to 39 with Graves disease. The CDR3 region has the DNA TGCAGTGCGCAGCGGCTGGAAGCAAATTCACCCCTCCACTTT. Translation gives CSAQRLEANSPLHF.